Listed below are T cell receptor beta chains from one sample, sequenced in a study of cytomegalovirus exposure and HLA in healthy donors. This table comes from immunoSEQ multiplex PCR, and its TCRdb copy is limited to in-frame clones, with some not included. This repertoire shows 200,000 or so clones, roughly 80% found once; its top ten account for around 7%. Sequenced: PBMCs. Every receptor here comes from a man in his late teens or twenties in good health and CMV-seropositive. The CDR3 runs from the conserved cysteine through the conserved F or W. A D gene is named only where the DNA matches it firmly. The listing skips clone size in some rows; elsewhere it reads once, few, many or a size class.

CDR3 DNA,CDR3 protein,clone size,J gene,V gene,D gene
TGTGCCAGCAGCTTTTTAGGGGGCCCGAGCAATCAGCCCCAGCATTTT,CASSFLGGPSNQPQHF,-,TRBJ1-5,TRBV5-6,TRBD1
TGCGCCAGCAGCCAATTCGGGTCCTACGAGCAGTACTTC,CASSQFGSYEQYF,few,TRBJ2-7,TRBV4-1,-
TGTGCCAGCTCTCAGGGGATCAGTGGCTACACCTTC,CASSQGISGYTF,few,TRBJ1-2,TRBV6-5,-
TGTGCCAGCAGCGGGACTCCTGCCGAGACCCAGTACTTC,CASSGTPAETQYF,-,TRBJ2-5,TRBV9,-
TGTGCCAGCAGCCGAGGCGCCCCGGGGTACAATCAGCCCCAGCATTTT,CASSRGAPGYNQPQHF,once,TRBJ1-5,TRBV27,-
TGTGCCAGCAGCTTAGGGCGGGGACCCTACGAGCAGTACTTC,CASSLGRGPYEQYF,-,TRBJ2-7,TRBV13,-
TGCAGCGTTGAAGTCCTGGCCGGGGGAAGTGAGCAGTTCTTC,CSVEVLAGGSEQFF,-,TRBJ2-1,TRBV29-1,-
TGTGCCAGCAGTGATGGGGGTAGCGGGGAGCAGTTCTTC,CASSDGGSGEQFF,-,TRBJ2-1,TRBV2,TRBD2
TGCGCCAGCAGTGACGGCGGGGGGGCCTACAATGAGCAGTTCTTC,CASSDGGGAYNEQFF,-,TRBJ2-1,TRBV10-2,TRBD2
TGCGCCAGCAGCCAAGACCAGAACACAGATACGCAGTATTTT,CASSQDQNTDTQYF,few,TRBJ2-3,TRBV4-1,-
TGTGCCAGCAGTCGTGTTACAGGGGGCGCCTCGATTGAAAAACTGTTTTTT,CASSRVTGGASIEKLFF,-,TRBJ1-4,TRBV27,TRBD1
TGTGCCAGCAGCGCTAAATGGAGCACCGGGGAGCTGTTTTTT,CASSAKWSTGELFF,-,TRBJ2-2,TRBV9,-
TGCGCCAGCAGCTCGTCAGGGATCAACAACGAGCAGTACTTC,CASSSSGINNEQYF,once,TRBJ2-7,TRBV5-1,-
TGTGCCAGTAGTCGGACTAGCGGGAATTACGAGCAGTACTTC,CASSRTSGNYEQYF,many,TRBJ2-7,TRBV19,TRBD2
TGTGCCAGCAGCCAAGCCACTTCTCTAGCGGGAGGGCCCGTCGTCGAGACCCAGTACTTC,CASSQATSLAGGPVVETQYF,-,TRBJ2-5,TRBV4-2,TRBD2
TGCGCCAGCAGCCAGACGGGACTAGCGGGAGGAACAGATACGCAGTATTTT,CASSQTGLAGGTDTQYF,-,TRBJ2-3,TRBV4-3,TRBD2
TGTGCCAGTAGCCAGACAGGGGGGGCCCGGGGCGAGCAGTACTTC,CASSQTGGARGEQYF,-,TRBJ2-7,TRBV19,TRBD1
TGTGCCAGCAGCCCCCGGACAGTAAAGGGGCAGCCCCAGCATTTT,CASSPRTVKGQPQHF,-,TRBJ1-5,TRBV7-2,-
TGTGCCAGCAGCCCTGGGGGGGTTGGGTACGAGCAGTACTTC,CASSPGGVGYEQYF,-,TRBJ2-7,TRBV9,TRBD2
TGTGCCAGCAGTAGGGGGGATACGCAGTATTTT,CASSRGDTQYF,-,TRBJ2-3,TRBV27,-
TGTGCCAGCTCCACCCCGGGACTGACCTATGGCTACACCTTC,CASSTPGLTYGYTF,-,TRBJ1-2,TRBV28,-
TGTGCCAGCTCGCCCGACAGGGACCTTGGTGGCTACACCTTC,CASSPDRDLGGYTF,-,TRBJ1-2,TRBV18,TRBD1
TGTGCCAGCAGTCGTGACAGGGGGCAAGGCGAGCAGTACTTC,CASSRDRGQGEQYF,-,TRBJ2-7,TRBV27,TRBD1
TGTGCCAGCAGCGTAGGAGGCGGGTACCAAGAGACCCAGTACTTC,CASSVGGGYQETQYF,-,TRBJ2-5,TRBV9,-
TGTGCCAGCAGACTGGGACTAGCGTTTTCAAGCTCCTACAATGAGCAGTTCTTC,CASRLGLAFSSSYNEQFF,-,TRBJ2-1,TRBV7-6,TRBD2